The entry that follows covers one TCR beta chain sequence. This sample was included in a study of OX40 agonist ivuxolimab in advanced cancers. Produced via immunoSEQ multiplex PCR; TCRdb's table is partial and in-frame only. The sample shows some 41,000 clones, around nine tenths of them seen only once. This CDR3 has 15 residues. V gave up 1 base and J gave up 2 bases, with 9 bases separating them. Per the germline V gene, CDR1 is SSHAT and CDR2 is FNYEAQ (reference sequence). Specimen: CD4+ or CD8+ T cells sorted from blood, collected in a trial of the OX40 agonist ivuxolimab. The rearrangement joins TRBV7-7 to TRBJ1-3; D is perhaps TRBD1 (5 bases). This TCR derives from an adult with an advanced solid tumor such as melanoma, head and neck, liver or kidney cancer. The CDR3: CASSLGAGAGNTIYF. CDR3 sequence (DNA): TGTGCCAGCAGCTTAGGCGCGGGGGCTGGAAACACCATATATTTT.